One and the same sample provided the 17 T cell receptor beta chains below, sequenced in a study of breast tumors, draining lymph nodes, adjacent tissues. TCRdb re-derived calls from the multiplex PCR reads in MiXCR, one entry per CDR3 protein. The sample has around 70,000 distinct CDR3 sequences, roughly 40% seen once; the top ten hold roughly 8.1%. The sample comprised breast tumor tissue. The source of these receptors is a female donor with breast cancer. Some clones in this sample may be carry-over from other donors' samples.

The chain has TRBV7-8 and TRBJ1-1; D is ambiguous. Trimming stripped 4 bases from V and 3 bases from J, with 6 bases between. The germline V gene has CDR1 SGHVS and CDR2 FQNEAQ. This CDR3 has 12 amino acids. CDR3 sequence reads: CASSSLDTEAFF. The CDR3 DNA sequence: TGTGCCAGCAGCTCGTTGGACACTGAAGCTTTCTTT.

This clonotype is a singleton in its sample. The chain uses TRBV9 and TRBJ2-3, with 7 bases lining up with TRBD1. V was pared by 3 bases and J by 1 base, with 5 bases of the junction left unmatched. The CDR3 spans 15 residues. CDR1 is SGDLS, CDR2 YYNGEE, per germline. CDR3 loop: CASSEQGEGTDTQYF. CDR3 DNA: TGTGCCAGCAGCGAGCAGGGGGAAGGCACAGATACGCAGTATTTT. Based on the CDR3 plus reference TRBV9 and TRBJ2-3, the full variable domain is DSGVTQTPKHLITATGQRVTLRCSPRSGDLSVYWYQQSLDQGLQFLIQYYNGEERAKGNILERFSAQQFPDLHSELNLSSLELGDSALYFCASSEQGEGTDTQYFGPGTRLTVL.

The chain has TRBV11-2 and TRBJ2-7; perhaps TRBD1 as D (5 bases). Germline CDR1 is SGHAT and CDR2 is FQNNGV. The CDR3 spans 14 residues. The V end was cut by 0 bases, the J end by 0 bases, with 6 bases between. Here the CDR3 reads CASSLDQGSYEQYF. The CDR3 DNA follows: TGTGCCAGCAGCTTAGATCAGGGCTCCTACGAGCAGTACTTC.

This clonotype was seen many times. The chain links TRBV6-5 to TRBJ2-1; D uncertain. The germline V and J ends were trimmed by 1 base and 2 bases, with 9 bases remaining between them. This CDR3 region has 15 residues. The germline CDR1 and CDR2 sequences are MNHEY and SVGAGI. DNA for the CDR3: TGTGCCAGCAGTTACTTCCAAATGGCCTACAATGAGCAGTTCTTC. Amino acid sequence: CASSYFQMAYNEQFF.

This clonotype was observed a single time. CDR3 in DNA: TGCCCTCCCCGAGGGCAGTTTTCCTACAATGAGCAGTTCTTC. Translating it yields CPPRGQFSYNEQFF. The chain recombines TRBV20-1 with TRBJ2-1, with D possibly matching TRBD2 (5 bases). CDR1 and CDR2 (germline): DFQATT, SNEGSKA (reference sequence). The CDR3 runs 14 residues.

This clonotype was detected ten times or more. This chain uses TRBV13 with TRBJ2-1, with D possibly being TRBD1 (6 bases). The CDR3 has 13 residues. The V gene's germline CDR1 is PRHDT and CDR2 FYEKMQ (reference sequence). The V end lost 3 bases, the J end lost 5 bases, and 8 bases lay between the germline ends. Here the CDR3 DNA reads TGTGCCAGCAGCTTCGACAGGAACAATGAGCAGTTCTTC. It specifies CASSFDRNNEQFF.

As regards this clonotype: This sequence may be a read error, since a much larger clone differs from it by one base. This sequence joins TRBV11-2 and TRBJ2-7; no firm D call. Germline CDR1 SGHAT, CDR2 FQNNGV. The CDR3 totals 13 residues. V lost 3 bases and J lost 6, with 12 bases in between. CDR3 in amino acids: CASSFRQTSEQYF. In nucleotides, the CDR3 is TGTGCCAGCAGCTTCCGCCAGACCTCCGAGCAGTACTTC.

J is TRBJ2-7 and V is TRBV28; D might be TRBD2 (5 bases). The V end lost 7 bases, the J end lost 5 bases, and 24 bases lay between the germline ends. Germline V CDR1 and CDR2: MDHEN, SYDVKM. The CDR3 length is 16 residues. The CDR3 sequence is CASISPSPRAGNEQYF. DNA for the CDR3: TGTGCCAGCATCTCTCCGAGCCCGAGGGCTGGGAACGAGCAGTACTTC.

In the case of this clonotype: The junction departs from germline at one end; a sequencing error may be responsible. The CDR3 bases are TGTGCCAGCAGGTCAGCCACTGGGGCCCACGTCCTGACTTTC. It is translated as CASRSATGAHVLTF. The chain combines TRBV11-3 with TRBJ2-6; D may be TRBD1 (5 bases). This CDR3 comprises 14 residues. Germline CDR1 SGHNT, CDR2 YENEEA.

Many counts were recorded for this clonotype. The J gene is TRBJ2-1, the V gene TRBV20-1; D may be TRBD2 (6 bases). Germline V gene sequence: CDR1 DFQATT, CDR2 SNEGSKA (reference sequence). The CDR3 covers 13 residues. Trimming removed 2 bases at V and 9 bases at J, with 14 bases between. CDR3 loop: CSARPAGLSEQFF. The CDR3 coding sequence is TGCAGTGCTAGACCTGCGGGGTTGTCTGAGCAGTTCTTC.

This clonotype was recorded at least ten times. Here the CDR3 reads CASSPYNSPLHF. CDR3 sequence (DNA): TGTGCCAGCAGCCCGTATAATTCACCCCTCCACTTT. The chain has TRBV5-8 and TRBJ1-6; D unclear. V shed 4 bases and J shed 4 bases, with 3 bases lying between them. CDR1 and CDR2 from the germline V gene are SGHTS and YDEGEE. The CDR3 totals 12 residues.

This clonotype was detected many times. V is TRBV4-2 and J is TRBJ1-2, with D perhaps TRBD1 (5 bases). Trimming took 0 bases from V and 8 from J, leaving 19 bases between them. Germline loops: CDR1 LGHNA, CDR2 YNFKEQ. The CDR3 length is 16 residues. This CDR3 reads CASSQDLFRDQQGYTF. In DNA, the CDR3 is TGTGCCAGCAGCCAAGATCTCTTCAGGGATCAACAAGGCTACACCTTC.

The V gene is TRBV4-1, the J gene TRBJ2-2; D uncertain. CDR3 length: 15 amino acids. Per the germline V gene, CDR1 is MGHRA and CDR2 is YSYEKL. V lost 3 bases and J 1 base, leaving 9 bases between the germline ends. Here the CDR3 DNA reads TGCGCCAGCAGCCATACGACAAGGAACACCGGGGAGCTGTTTTTT. Translating it yields CASSHTTRNTGELFF.

This clonotype was picked up one time. This sequence joins TRBV2 and TRBJ1-1; the D gene is possibly TRBD1 (6 bases). Deletions cut 8 bases from V and 2 bases from J, with 12 bases between. From germline, CDR1 is SNHLY and CDR2 FYNNEI. The CDR3 runs 13 residues. This chain's CDR3 is CASSTGTNTEAFF. Written as DNA, the CDR3 is TGTGCCAGCTCCACAGGGACTAACACTGAAGCTTTCTTT.

The V call is TRBV20-1, the J call TRBJ1-5; 8 bases match TRBD1. Per the germline V gene, CDR1 is DFQATT and CDR2 is SNEGSKA (reference sequence). The trim removed 0 bases at V and 6 bases at J, leaving 10 bases unmatched. The CDR3 loop spans 16 amino acids. The CDR3 is CSARDRGSGGGQPQHF. CDR3 DNA: TGCAGTGCTAGAGATCGCGGGTCAGGGGGCGGTCAGCCCCAGCATTTT.

The chain is built from TRBV19 and TRBJ1-6, with D maybe TRBD1 (5 bases). The germline V gene has CDR1 LNHDA and CDR2 SQIVND (reference sequence). This CDR3 contains 16 residues. V lost 10 bases and J lost 8, with 24 bases in between. The CDR3 coding sequence is TGTGCCACGACACGGCAGGTCAGGGAGGAGCATTCACCCCTCCACTTT. This translates into CATTRQVREEHSPLHF.

There are many counts of this clonotype. V is TRBV20-1 and J is TRBJ2-1; TRBD1 matches at 9 bases. The trim removed 4 bases at V and 0 bases at J, leaving 4 bases unmatched. The germline V gene has CDR1 DFQATT and CDR2 SNEGSKA (reference sequence). The CDR3 length is 15 residues. The chain's CDR3 is CSATGTGSSYNEQFF. For the CDR3, the DNA is TGCAGTGCTACCGGGACAGGGAGCTCCTACAATGAGCAGTTCTTC.